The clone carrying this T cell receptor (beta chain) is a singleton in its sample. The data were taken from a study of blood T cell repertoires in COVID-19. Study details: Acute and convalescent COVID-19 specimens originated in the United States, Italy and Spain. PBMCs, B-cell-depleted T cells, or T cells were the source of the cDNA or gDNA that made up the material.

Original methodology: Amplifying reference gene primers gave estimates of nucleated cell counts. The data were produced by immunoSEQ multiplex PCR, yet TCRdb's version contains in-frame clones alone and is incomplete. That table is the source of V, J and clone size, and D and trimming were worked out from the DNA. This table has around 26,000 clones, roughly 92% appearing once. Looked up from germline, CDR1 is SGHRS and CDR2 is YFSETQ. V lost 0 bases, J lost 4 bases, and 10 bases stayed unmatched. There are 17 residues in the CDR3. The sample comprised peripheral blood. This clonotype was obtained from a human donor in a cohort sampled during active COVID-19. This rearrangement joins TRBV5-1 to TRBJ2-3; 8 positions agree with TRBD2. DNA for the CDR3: TGCGCCAGCAGCTTGGGGGTTCAGCGGGGGTCCTCAGATACGCAGTATTTT. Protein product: CASSLGVQRGSSDTQYF.